This is a list of T cell receptor beta chains from one sample in a study of CD8 T cells in Susac syndrome. Each CDR3 protein gets one entry after TCRdb re-called the immunoSEQ multiplex PCR reads with MiXCR. The sample lists roughly 200,000 distinct CDR3 sequences, approximately 95% occurring once. Sequenced: CD4+ T cells from PBMCs. The source is a human donor in good health. CDR3s include the opening cysteine and the closing phenylalanine or tryptophan. A D gene is named only where the DNA matches it firmly. Size tells how often a clone was seen (once, few, many) or the class of an expanded clone, and some rows leave it out.

v_call	d_call	clone_size	j_call	cdr3_nt	cdr3_aa
TRBV20-1	TRBD1	.	TRBJ2-1	TGCAGTGCTAGAGAGCGGGACAGGGGCTACAATGAGCAGTTCTTC	CSARERDRGYNEQFF
TRBV3-1	.	.	TRBJ2-7	TGTGCCAGCAGCCAGACCGGAGGTTACGAGCAGTACTTC	CASSQTGGYEQYF
TRBV11-2	.	.	TRBJ2-1	TGTGCCAGCAGCTTAGCGGGGATAGGGCAGTTCTTC	CASSLAGIGQFF
TRBV5-6	.	.	TRBJ1-2	TGTGCCAGCAGCTTGGGAGGGGATGGCTACACCTTC	CASSLGGDGYTF
TRBV29-1	TRBD1	.	TRBJ1-5	TGCAGCGCGCGGACAGGGGACAATCAGCCCCAGCATTTT	CSARTGDNQPQHF
TRBV29-1	.	.	TRBJ2-1	TGCAGCGTAGGAAGGGGAGACAATGAGCAGTTCTTC	CSVGRGDNEQFF
TRBV29-1	TRBD1	.	TRBJ1-2	TGCAGCGTTGGCACCGACAGGGGGCTCAAAAGCACCTTC	CSVGTDRGLKSTF
TRBV20-1	TRBD1	.	TRBJ2-7	TGCAGTGCTGGGACAGATGAGCAGTACTTC	CSAGTDEQYF
TRBV18	.	.	TRBJ1-1	TGTGCCAGCTCGCCCGGGACCTTTAACACTGAAGCTTTCTTT	CASSPGTFNTEAFF
TRBV9	TRBD2	.	TRBJ2-5	TGTGCCAGCAGCGTATACGGCGGGGGGTCAGTCGAGACCCAGTACTTC	CASSVYGGGSVETQYF
TRBV30	TRBD2	.	TRBJ2-4	TGTGCCTGGAGCCACCGCGGGGGGGTATGGTACTTC	CAWSHRGGVWYF
TRBV28	TRBD1	.	TRBJ2-1	TGTGCCAGCAGTTCCTACGGGACAGGGGCCCACAATGAGCAGTTCTTC	CASSSYGTGAHNEQFF
TRBV6-5	.	.	TRBJ2-7	TGTGCCAGCAGTTACTCTTACGACAATTCCTACGAGCAGTACTTC	CASSYSYDNSYEQYF
TRBV30	.	.	TRBJ2-6	TGTGCCTGGAGCGAGCTTCGGGGCGTCTCTGGGGCCAACGTCCTGACTTTC	CAWSELRGVSGANVLTF
TRBV18	.	.	TRBJ1-6	TGTGCCAGCTCAAGCGGACTGACGAATTCACCCCTCCACTTT	CASSSGLTNSPLHF
TRBV27	.	.	TRBJ2-5	TGTGCCAGCAGTTCTCTGGGGGAGGGGGAAGAGACCCAGTACTTC	CASSSLGEGEETQYF
TRBV11-3	TRBD2	once	TRBJ2-5	TGTGCCAGCAGCCCGGGACTAGCGGGGGTTACCCAAGAGACCCAGTACTTC	CASSPGLAGVTQETQYF
TRBV3-1	.	.	TRBJ2-1	TGTGCCAGCAGCCCCTCCCCCCCTTACAGCTCCTACAATGAGCAGTTCTTC	CASSPSPPYSSYNEQFF
TRBV20-1	.	.	TRBJ1-2	TGCAGTGCCCCGCGAGGCAGTACGGATGGCTACACCTTC	CSAPRGSTDGYTF
TRBV29-1	.	.	TRBJ1-1	TGCAGCGTGAATTACGGAGGTGGGAGCACTGAAGCTTTCTTT	CSVNYGGGSTEAFF
TRBV20-1	TRBD1	.	TRBJ1-5	TGCAGTGCTAGACGGGACAGGGATTTAAATAGCAATCAGCCCCAGCATTTT	CSARRDRDLNSNQPQHF
TRBV4-1	.	.	TRBJ2-7	TGCGCCAGCAGCCCACATCGGGGTCCCACCTACGAGCAGTACTTC	CASSPHRGPTYEQYF
TRBV20-1	.	.	TRBJ1-1	TGCAGTGCTAGAGCCTGGGACCCAGGGTTCACTGAAGCTTTCTTT	CSARAWDPGFTEAFF
TRBV19	.	.	TRBJ2-1	TGTGCCAGTAGTTTCCCCGGACGTTGGGAGCAGTTCTTC	CASSFPGRWEQFF
TRBV14	.	.	TRBJ1-4	TGTGCCAGCAGCTTTGAGGATGAAAAACTGTTTTTT	CASSFEDEKLFF
TRBV20-1	.	.	TRBJ1-2	TGCAGTGCTAGGGGAACCGTAGAGGTCGGCTACACCTTC	CSARGTVEVGYTF
TRBV10-3	.	.	TRBJ1-2	TGTGCCATCGCGGACAATGGCTACACCTTC	CAIADNGYTF
TRBV11-2	.	.	TRBJ2-3	TGTGCCAGCAGCTGGGACCCCAGCGCAGATACGCAGTATTTT	CASSWDPSADTQYF
TRBV20-1	.	.	TRBJ1-2	TGCAGTGCCGAGCGGGGTGGCTACACCTTC	CSAERGGYTF
TRBV24-1	.	.	TRBJ2-1	TGTGCCACCAGTGATCCGACAGCGTACAATGAGCAGTTCTTC	CATSDPTAYNEQFF
TRBV4-3	.	.	TRBJ1-1	TGCGCCAGCAGCCCGACCCCGGCCACTGAAGCTTTCTTT	CASSPTPATEAFF
TRBV9	TRBD2	.	TRBJ2-1	TGTGCCAGCACCCCCTGGACTAGACTCAATGAGCAGTTCTTC	CASTPWTRLNEQFF
TRBV20-1	.	.	TRBJ2-1	TGCAGTGCTAGAGCCGGCGGGGCACCCTACAATGAGCAGTTCTTC	CSARAGGAPYNEQFF
TRBV9	.	.	TRBJ2-3	TGTGCCAGCAGCGTAGCTAGGGGCACAGATACGCAGTATTTT	CASSVARGTDTQYF
TRBV7-3	TRBD1	.	TRBJ1-5	TGTGCCAGCAGCGAAACAGGGGGGTCTCAGCCCCAGCATTTT	CASSETGGSQPQHF
TRBV24-1	.	.	TRBJ1-2	TGTGCCACCAGTGATTGGATGGGGAACGGCTACACCTTC	CATSDWMGNGYTF
TRBV29-1	TRBD2	once	TRBJ2-1	TGCAGCGTTGGAGGCGGGAGGGGGATCTACAATGAGCAGTTCTTC	CSVGGGRGIYNEQFF
TRBV7-9	.	once	TRBJ1-5	TGTGCCAGCAGCCCTAGTGGGGGGTTTGGCAATCAGCCCCAGCATTTT	CASSPSGGFGNQPQHF
TRBV27	.	.	TRBJ1-2	TGTGCCAGCATGACTGCCGGCGGGGGCTACACCTTC	CASMTAGGGYTF
TRBV29-1	.	.	TRBJ1-2	TGCAGCGTTAACTCCCCTGAAGGCTACACCTTC	CSVNSPEGYTF
TRBV7-9	.	once	TRBJ2-7	TGTGCCAGCAGCTTAACGACAGGAGCCTACGAGCAGTACTTC	CASSLTTGAYEQYF
TRBV20-1	.	.	TRBJ1-2	TGCAGTGCTAGAGGAGGGACCTATGGTGGCTACACCTTC	CSARGGTYGGYTF
TRBV19	.	.	TRBJ2-6	TGTGCCAGCCACCGCGTGCTCTCTGGGGCCAACGTCCTGACTTTC	CASHRVLSGANVLTF
TRBV27	TRBD1	.	TRBJ1-2	TGTGCCAGCAGGGTTACCAGGGACAGCCTACACGGCTACACCTTC	CASRVTRDSLHGYTF
TRBV14	.	once	TRBJ2-1	TGTGCCAGCAGCCAGGGAGGGGGTGAGCAGTTCTTC	CASSQGGGEQFF
TRBV2	.	.	TRBJ2-1	TGTGCCAGCAGTGCCCGGGCAGGCTCCTACAATGAGCAGTTCTTC	CASSARAGSYNEQFF
TRBV19	.	.	TRBJ1-5	TGTGCCAGCGCAGGTTTCAGGAATTTCGTGATGCCCCAGCATTTT	CASAGFRNFVMPQHF
TRBV3-1	.	.	TRBJ2-1	TGTGCCAGCAGCCCCGAGGGGAGGAGGCAGTTCTTC	CASSPEGRRQFF
TRBV25-1	.	.	TRBJ2-3	TGTGCCAGCAGTGGAGGACTAGATACGCAGTATTTT	CASSGGLDTQYF
TRBV14	.	.	TRBJ1-1	TGTGCCAGTGAAAATACAAGGAACACTGAAGCTTTCTTT	CASENTRNTEAFF
TRBV5-1	.	.	TRBJ1-1	TGCGCCAGCAGCTTAGTGGCGGACACTGAAGCTTTCTTT	CASSLVADTEAFF
TRBV11-1	TRBD1	.	TRBJ2-5	TGTGCCAGCAGCGTTGACCTCGGGACAGCCGAAGAGACCCAGTACTTC	CASSVDLGTAEETQYF
TRBV30	.	.	TRBJ1-5	TGTGCCTGGAGCGCAAACACAGGGACCCCAGCGGGGCCCCAGCATTTT	CAWSANTGTPAGPQHF